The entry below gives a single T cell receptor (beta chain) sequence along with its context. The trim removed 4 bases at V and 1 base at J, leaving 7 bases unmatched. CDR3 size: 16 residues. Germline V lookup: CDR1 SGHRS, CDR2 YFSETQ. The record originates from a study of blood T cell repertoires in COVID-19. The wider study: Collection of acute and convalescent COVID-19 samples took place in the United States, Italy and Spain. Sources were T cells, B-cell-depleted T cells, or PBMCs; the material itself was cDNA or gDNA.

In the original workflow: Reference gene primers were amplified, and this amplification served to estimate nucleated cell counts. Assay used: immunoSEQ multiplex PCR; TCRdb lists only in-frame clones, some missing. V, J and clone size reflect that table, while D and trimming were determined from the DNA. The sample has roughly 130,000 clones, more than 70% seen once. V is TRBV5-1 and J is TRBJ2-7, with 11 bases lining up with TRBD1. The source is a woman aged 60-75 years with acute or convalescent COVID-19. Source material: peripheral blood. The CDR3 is CASSPGGTGGSYEQYF. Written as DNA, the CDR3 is TGCGCCAGCAGCCCAGGCGGGACAGGGGGTTCCTACGAGCAGTACTTC.